Included here is one TCR beta chain sequence, with context. Its specificity is not known. The data are from a study of tissue T cells after allogeneic stem cell transplantation. Method: immunoSEQ multiplex PCR; TCRdb's copy keeps in-frame clones and lacks some. This sample carries some 6,200 clones, 50% to 70% of them seen once, and the ten largest clones take 21%. Trimming stripped 4 bases from V and 4 bases from J, with 16 bases between. Looked up from germline, CDR1 is SGHTA and CDR2 is FQGNSA. This CDR3 region has 16 residues. General study points: Some tissue clones might be persisting host cells; their alloreactivity or antigen specificity was not determined.

The sample here was tissue from the jejunum, taken at autopsy. The chain employs TRBV7-2 and TRBJ2-2; TRBD2 is a possible D gene (5 bases). The clonotype comes from a male donor aged 60 or older with lung cancer. The CDR3 protein is CASSSPSGLSTGELFF. The CDR3 region has the DNA TGTGCCAGCAGCTCCCCCAGCGGTTTAAGCACCGGGGAGCTGTTTTTT.